The subject of this entry is one T cell receptor (beta chain). The data were taken from a study of blood T cell repertoires in COVID-19. V lost 1 base to trimming and J lost 5 bases, with 13 bases between them. Germline lookup yields CDR1 SGHRS and CDR2 YFSETQ. The CDR3 has 16 residues. In the source study's methods: How many nucleated cells were present was estimated from reference gene primer amplification. Assay used: immunoSEQ multiplex PCR; TCRdb lists only in-frame clones, some missing. That table supplies the V and J calls and clone size; D and trimming were determined from the DNA. The sample holds a few hundred thousand clones; 85% are singletons and the top ten take approximately 2.4%.

The specimen was peripheral blood. The J gene is TRBJ1-6, the V gene TRBV5-1, with D unresolved. The TCR comes from a woman between 65 and 79 years old with COVID-19, enrolled during active disease. CDR3 in amino acids: CASSLIGGRNNSPLHF. The DNA of the CDR3 is TGCGCCAGCAGCTTGATCGGCGGGCGGAATAATTCACCCCTCCACTTT.